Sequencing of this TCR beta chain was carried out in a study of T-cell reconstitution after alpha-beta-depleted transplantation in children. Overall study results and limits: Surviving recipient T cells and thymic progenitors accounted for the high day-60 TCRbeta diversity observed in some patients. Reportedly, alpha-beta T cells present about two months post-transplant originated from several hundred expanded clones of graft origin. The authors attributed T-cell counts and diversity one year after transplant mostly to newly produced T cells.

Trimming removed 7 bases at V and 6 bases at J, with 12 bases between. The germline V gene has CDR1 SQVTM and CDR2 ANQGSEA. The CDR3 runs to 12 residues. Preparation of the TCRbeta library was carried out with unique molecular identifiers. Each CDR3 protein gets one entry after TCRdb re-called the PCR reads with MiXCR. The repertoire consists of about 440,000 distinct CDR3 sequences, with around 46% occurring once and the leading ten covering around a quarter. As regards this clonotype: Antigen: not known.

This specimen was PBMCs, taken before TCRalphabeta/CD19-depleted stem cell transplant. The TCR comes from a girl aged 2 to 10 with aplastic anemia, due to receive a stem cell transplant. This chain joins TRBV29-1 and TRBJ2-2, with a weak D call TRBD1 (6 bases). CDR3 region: CSGQWGPGELFF. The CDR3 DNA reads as TGCAGCGGGCAGTGGGGGCCCGGGGAGCTGTTTTTT.